This T cell receptor beta chain was profiled in a study of blood T cells in healthy people across ages. Trimming cost V 6 bases and J 4 bases; bases outside gene matches: 4. The CDR3 is 14 residues long. Germline V gene data show CDR1 as SGHRS and CDR2 as YFSETQ. In its sample, this clonotype was seen many times. Using a J-beta primer mix together with a sample-barcoded 5' primer, a second PCR was run for roughly 6 to 11 cycles. Each CDR3 protein gets one entry after TCRdb re-called the 5' RACE reads with MiXCR. The data show roughly 800,000 distinct CDR3 sequences, roughly 40% seen once. Sequencing was performed on blood. The chain links TRBV5-1 to TRBJ2-1; 10 bases are shared with TRBD2. The receptor's source is a man between 18 and 35 years old in good health. CDR3 nucleotide sequence: TGCGCCAGCACTCTAGCGGGGGCTTACAATGAGCAGTTCTTC. It encodes CASTLAGAYNEQFF.